This TCR beta chain came from a study of cytomegalovirus exposure and HLA in healthy donors. Study details: The approximately 120 million unique TCR beta sequences, from about 190 million T cells, were found by an earlier analysis.

Findings and caveats of the study: Among immune exposure information, only CMV serostatus was available. According to the study, around 180 TCR beta chains were cytomegalovirus-associated. In a later analysis, specific HLA alleles were associated with 15,000 or so TCR beta sequences at a 0.05 false discovery rate.

With 60 Vbeta and 13 Jbeta primers, the PCR was carried out. Profiling relied on immunoSEQ multiplex PCR, and the TCRdb table lists in-frame clones only, not all of them. This table has 130,000 to 150,000 clones, around 75% appearing once. V was clipped by 0 bases and J by 5 bases, with 9 bases between them. CDR1 and CDR2 (germline): SGHRS, YFSETQ. The CDR3 spans 14 residues. On this clone: The antigen remains undetermined.

This receptor was taken from a female donor in good health and CMV-seronegative. This sequence joins TRBV5-1 and TRBJ1-5; D gene unclear. Sequences were obtained from PBMCs. CDR3 DNA sequence: TGCGCCAGCAGCTTGGACCGTTTAGATCAGCCCCAGCATTTT. It specifies CASSLDRLDQPQHF.